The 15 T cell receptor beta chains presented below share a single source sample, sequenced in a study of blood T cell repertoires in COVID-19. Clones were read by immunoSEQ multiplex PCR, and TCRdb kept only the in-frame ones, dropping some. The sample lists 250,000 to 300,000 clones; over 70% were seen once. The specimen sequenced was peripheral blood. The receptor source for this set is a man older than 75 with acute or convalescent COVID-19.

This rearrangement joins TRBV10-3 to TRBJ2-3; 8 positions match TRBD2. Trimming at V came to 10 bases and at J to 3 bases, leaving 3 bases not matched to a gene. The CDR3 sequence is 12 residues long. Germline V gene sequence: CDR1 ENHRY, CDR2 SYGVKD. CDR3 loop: CATGGGTDTQYF. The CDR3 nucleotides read TGTGCCACCGGGGGGGGAACAGATACGCAGTATTTT.

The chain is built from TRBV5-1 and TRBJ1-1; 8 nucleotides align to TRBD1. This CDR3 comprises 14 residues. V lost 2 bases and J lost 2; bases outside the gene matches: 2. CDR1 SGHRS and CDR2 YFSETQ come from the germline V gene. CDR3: CASSLPGGNTEAFF. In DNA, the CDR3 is TGCGCCAGCAGCTTACCAGGGGGCAACACTGAAGCTTTCTTT. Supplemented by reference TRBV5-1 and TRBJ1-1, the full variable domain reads KAGVTQTPRYLIKTRGQQVTLSCSPISGHRSVSWYQQTPGQGLQFLFEYFSETQRNKGNFPGRFSGRQFSNSRSEMNVSTLELGDSALYLCASSLPGGNTEAFFGQGTRLTVV.

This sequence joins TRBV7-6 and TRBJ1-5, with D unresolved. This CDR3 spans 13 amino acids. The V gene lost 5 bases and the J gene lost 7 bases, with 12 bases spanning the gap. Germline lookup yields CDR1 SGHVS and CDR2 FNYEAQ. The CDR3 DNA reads TGTGCCAGCAGCCTTAGTTCGAACCAGCCCCAGCATTTT. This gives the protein CASSLSSNQPQHF.

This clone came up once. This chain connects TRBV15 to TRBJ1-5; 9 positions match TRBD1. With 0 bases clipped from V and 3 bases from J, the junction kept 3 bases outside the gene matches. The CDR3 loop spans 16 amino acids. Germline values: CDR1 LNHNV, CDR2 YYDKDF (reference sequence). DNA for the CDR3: TGTGCCACCAGCAGAGATCGGACAGGGGACAATCAGCCCCAGCATTTT. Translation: CATSRDRTGDNQPQHF. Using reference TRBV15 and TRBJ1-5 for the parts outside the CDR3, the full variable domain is DAMVIQNPRYQVTQFGKPVTLSCSQTLNHNVMYWYQQKSSQAPKLLFHYYDKDFNNEADTPDNFQSRRPNTSFCFLDIRSPGLGDTAMYLCATSRDRTGDNQPQHFGDGTRLSIL.

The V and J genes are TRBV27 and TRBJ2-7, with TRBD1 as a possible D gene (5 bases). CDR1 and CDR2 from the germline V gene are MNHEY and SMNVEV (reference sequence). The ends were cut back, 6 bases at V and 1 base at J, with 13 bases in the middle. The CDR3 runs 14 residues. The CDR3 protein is CASSFTGTSYEQYF. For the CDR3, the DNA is TGTGCCAGCAGCTTTACAGGAACTTCCTACGAGCAGTACTTC.

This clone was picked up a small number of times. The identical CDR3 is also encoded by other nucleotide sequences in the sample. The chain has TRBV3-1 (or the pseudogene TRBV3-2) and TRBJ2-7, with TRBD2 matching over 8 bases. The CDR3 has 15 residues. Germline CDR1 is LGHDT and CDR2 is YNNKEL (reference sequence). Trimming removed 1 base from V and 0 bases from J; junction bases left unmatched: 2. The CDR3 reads CASSQASGSSYEQYF. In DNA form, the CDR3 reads TGTGCCAGCAGCCAAGCGAGCGGGAGCTCCTACGAGCAGTACTTC.

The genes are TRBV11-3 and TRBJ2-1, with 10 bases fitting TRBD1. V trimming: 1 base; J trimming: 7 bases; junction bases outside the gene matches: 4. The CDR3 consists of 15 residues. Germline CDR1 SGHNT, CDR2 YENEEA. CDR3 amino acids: CASSLGQGAGNEQFF. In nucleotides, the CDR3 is TGTGCCAGCAGCTTAGGACAGGGGGCAGGTAATGAGCAGTTCTTC. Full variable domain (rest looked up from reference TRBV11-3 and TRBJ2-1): EAGVVQSPRYKIIEKKQPVAFWCNPISGHNTLYWYLQNLGQGPELLIRYENEEAVDDSQLPKDRFSAERLKGVDSTLKIQPAELGDSAVYLCASSLGQGAGNEQFFGPGTRLTVL.

This chain's CDR3 is CAWRAERGSVNYGYTF. The DNA of the CDR3 is TGTGCCTGGAGAGCCGAACGGGGGAGTGTTAACTATGGCTACACCTTC. V is TRBV30 and J is TRBJ1-2; D is perhaps TRBD1 (5 bases). The CDR3 covers 16 residues. V was trimmed by 3 bases and J by 1 base, leaving 18 bases between them. Germline CDR1 is GTSNPN and CDR2 is SVGIG (reference sequence).

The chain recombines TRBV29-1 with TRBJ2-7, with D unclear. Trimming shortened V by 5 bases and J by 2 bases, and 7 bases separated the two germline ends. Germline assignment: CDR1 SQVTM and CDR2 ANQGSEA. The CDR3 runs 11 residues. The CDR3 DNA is TGCAGCGTTTCCAGTCCCTACGAGCAGTACTTC. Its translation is CSVSSPYEQYF.

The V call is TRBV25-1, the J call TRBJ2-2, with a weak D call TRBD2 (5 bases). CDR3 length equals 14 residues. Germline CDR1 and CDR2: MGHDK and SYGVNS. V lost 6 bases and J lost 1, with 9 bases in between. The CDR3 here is CASRDGGNTGELFF. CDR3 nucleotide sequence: TGTGCCAGCAGAGACGGAGGGAACACCGGGGAGCTGTTTTTT.

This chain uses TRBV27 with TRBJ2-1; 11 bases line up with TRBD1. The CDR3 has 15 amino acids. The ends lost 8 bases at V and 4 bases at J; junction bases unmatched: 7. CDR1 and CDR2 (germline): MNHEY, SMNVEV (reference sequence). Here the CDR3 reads CASGSGTGGYNEQFF. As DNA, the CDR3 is TGTGCCAGCGGCTCCGGGACAGGGGGTTACAATGAGCAGTTCTTC.

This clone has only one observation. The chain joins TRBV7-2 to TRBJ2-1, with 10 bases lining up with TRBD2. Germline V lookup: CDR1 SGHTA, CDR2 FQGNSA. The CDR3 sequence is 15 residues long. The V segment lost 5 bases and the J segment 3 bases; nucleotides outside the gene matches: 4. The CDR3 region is CASSRGLAVYNEQFF. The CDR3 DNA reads TGTGCCAGCAGCCGCGGACTAGCGGTCTACAATGAGCAGTTCTTC.

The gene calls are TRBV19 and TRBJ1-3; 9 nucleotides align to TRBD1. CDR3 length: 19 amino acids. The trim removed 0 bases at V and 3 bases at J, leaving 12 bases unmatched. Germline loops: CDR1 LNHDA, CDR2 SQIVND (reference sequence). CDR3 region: CASSIEDRGWIGSGNTIYF. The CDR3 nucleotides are TGTGCCAGTAGTATAGAGGACAGGGGATGGATTGGAAGTGGAAACACCATATATTTT.

This CDR3 is CASSPSSGGDYEQYF. The DNA for the CDR3 is TGCGCCAGCAGCCCGTCTAGCGGGGGGGACTACGAGCAGTACTTC. The chain couples TRBV5-1 to TRBJ2-7; 12 bases align to TRBD2. Trimming removed 4 bases from V and 3 bases from J; junction bases left unmatched: 5. The germline CDR1 and CDR2 sequences are SGHRS and YFSETQ. The CDR3 has 15 residues.

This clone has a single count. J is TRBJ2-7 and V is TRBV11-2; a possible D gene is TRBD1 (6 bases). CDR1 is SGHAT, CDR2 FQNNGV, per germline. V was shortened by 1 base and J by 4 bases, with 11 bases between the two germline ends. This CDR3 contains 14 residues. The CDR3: CASSLGYREYEQYF. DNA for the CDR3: TGTGCCAGCAGCTTAGGGTACAGGGAGTACGAGCAGTACTTC.